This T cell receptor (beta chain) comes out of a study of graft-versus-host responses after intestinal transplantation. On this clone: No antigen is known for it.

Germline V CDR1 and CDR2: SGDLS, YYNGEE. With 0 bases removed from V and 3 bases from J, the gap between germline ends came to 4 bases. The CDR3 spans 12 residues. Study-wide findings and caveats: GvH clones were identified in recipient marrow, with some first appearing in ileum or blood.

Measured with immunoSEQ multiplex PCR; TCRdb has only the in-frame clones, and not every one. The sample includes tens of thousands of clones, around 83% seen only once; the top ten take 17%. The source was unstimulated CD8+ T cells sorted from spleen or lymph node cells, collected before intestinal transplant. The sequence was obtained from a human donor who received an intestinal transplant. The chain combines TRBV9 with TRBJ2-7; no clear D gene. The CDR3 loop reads CASSVERYEQYF. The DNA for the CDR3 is TGTGCCAGCAGCGTAGAGCGCTACGAGCAGTACTTC.